Below are 15 T cell receptor beta chains sequenced from a single sample in a study of blood T cell repertoires in COVID-19. Sequenced by immunoSEQ multiplex PCR; TCRdb stores in-frame clones only, minus some. The data show 250,000 to 300,000 clones, with less than 90% seen just once and 4.6% held by the top ten. Specimen: peripheral blood. The receptors shown here come from a man aged 60 to 75 who had recovered from COVID-19.

This chain uses TRBV6-1 with TRBJ2-3; tentatively, D is TRBD1 (6 bases). Germline V CDR1 and CDR2: MNHNS, SASEGT. The V end was cut by 0 bases, the J end by 0 bases, with 10 bases between. The CDR3 has 16 amino acids. CDR3 amino acids: CASSEARTASTDTQYF. CDR3 nucleotide sequence: TGTGCCAGCAGTGAAGCAAGGACAGCTAGCACAGATACGCAGTATTTT.

The J gene is TRBJ1-2, the V gene TRBV3-1 (or the pseudogene TRBV3-2); 9 nucleotides align to TRBD1. CDR3 length equals 14 residues. After removal of 6 bases from V and 7 bases from J, the junction contained 9 bases not matched to a gene. Germline values: CDR1 LGHDT, CDR2 YNNKEL (reference sequence). This CDR3 reads CASSHGTGPSGYTF. DNA for the CDR3: TGTGCCAGCAGTCATGGGACAGGGCCCTCTGGCTACACCTTC.

This chain uses TRBV30 with TRBJ1-2; D uncertain. CDR3 length: 12 residues. Germline CDR1 reads GTSNPN; CDR2 reads SVGIG (reference sequence). V lost 3 bases and J 7 bases, leaving 12 bases between the germline ends. The CDR3 loop is CAWSPQFLGYTF. The CDR3 DNA is TGTGCCTGGAGCCCTCAGTTCCTTGGCTACACCTTC.

Only one count was recorded for this clone. CDR3 bases: TGCAGTGCTAGTGCGACTAGCGGGGCGGCCTCCTACGAGCAGTACTTC. Its translation: CSASATSGAASYEQYF. The chain links TRBV20-1 to TRBJ2-7; 11 bases line up with TRBD2. Germline lookup yields CDR1 DFQATT and CDR2 SNEGSKA (reference sequence). This CDR3 contains 16 residues. The junction had 7 bases not matched to a gene; V was cut back by 3 bases and J by 0 bases.

The chain joins TRBV3-1 (or the pseudogene TRBV3-2) to TRBJ2-5; no clear D gene. Deletions cut 2 bases from V and 2 bases from J, with 9 bases between. Germline V gene lookup returns CDR1 LGHDT and CDR2 YNNKEL (reference sequence). The CDR3 covers 14 residues. CDR3 bases: TGTGCCAGCAGCCAATTTGGCAGACAAGAGACCCAGTACTTC. Translation: CASSQFGRQETQYF.

CDR3 sequence reads: CASSSDRNTEAFF. The CDR3 DNA is TGTGCCAGCTCATCAGACAGGAACACTGAAGCTTTCTTT. The V call is TRBV18, the J call TRBJ1-1; D possibly corresponds to TRBD1 (5 bases). V was clipped by 5 bases and J by 1 base, with 8 bases between them. From germline, CDR1 is KGHSH and CDR2 LQKENI. CDR3 length: 13 amino acids.

The V call is TRBV4-2, the J call TRBJ2-1; 7 bases line up with TRBD1. V shed 1 base, J shed 5 bases, and the junction held 2 bases outside the gene matches. The CDR3 has 14 residues. The V gene's germline CDR1 is LGHNA and CDR2 YNFKEQ. The CDR3 sequence: CASSQGDSNNEQFF. CDR3 DNA: TGTGCCAGCAGCCAAGGGGACAGCAACAATGAGCAGTTCTTC.

The V and J genes are TRBV18 and TRBJ2-5; 9 bases map to TRBD2. Germline CDR1 reads KGHSH; CDR2 reads LQKENI. The CDR3 consists of 14 residues. The junction had 5 bases not matched to a gene; V was cut back by 5 bases and J by 4 bases. The CDR3 DNA is TGTGCCAGCTCAACAAATAGCGGGAGAGAGACCCAGTACTTC. It encodes CASSTNSGRETQYF. Variable domain in full (rest from reference TRBV18 and TRBJ2-5): NAGVMQNPRHLVRRRGQEARLRCSPMKGHSHVYWYRQLPEEGLKFMVYLQKENIIDESGMPKERFSAEFPKEGPSILRIQQVVRGDSAAYFCASSTNSGRETQYFGPGTRLLVL.

The V and J genes are TRBV20-1 and TRBJ2-1; no clear D. This CDR3 region has 11 residues. The ends were cut back, 1 base at V and 10 bases at J, with 8 bases in the middle. CDR1 and CDR2 from the germline V gene are DFQATT and SNEGSKA (reference sequence). The CDR3 loop reads CSARGGNEQFF. As DNA, the CDR3 is TGCAGTGCTAGAGGAGGAAACGAGCAGTTCTTC.

J is TRBJ1-2 and V is TRBV15, with D possibly TRBD1 on 5 matching bases. Germline CDR1 and CDR2: LNHNV and YYDKDF (reference sequence). Deletions cut 1 base from V and 2 bases from J, with 14 bases between. This CDR3 contains 16 residues. The CDR3 DNA reads as TGTGCCACCAGCAGAGTTAGGTCGGGACTGAACTATGGCTACACCTTC. This gives the protein CATSRVRSGLNYGYTF.

The chain is built from TRBV28 and TRBJ1-4; D perhaps matches TRBD1 (6 bases). V was clipped by 4 bases and J by 0 bases, with 9 bases between them. In germline, CDR1 is MDHEN, CDR2 SYDVKM. The CDR3 runs to 15 residues. The CDR3: CASSSSGATNEKLFF. CDR3 nucleotide sequence: TGTGCCAGCAGTTCCTCAGGGGCAACTAATGAAAAACTGTTTTTT.

This clone was observed a single time. CDR3 nucleotide sequence: TGTGCCAGCAGCCCCCGCTTGGGGGCTGAAAAACTGTTTTTT. Its protein is CASSPRLGAEKLFF. The chain has TRBV5-5 and TRBJ1-4; D possibly corresponds to TRBD1 (6 bases). Trimming removed 4 bases at V and 7 bases at J, with 14 bases between. CDR3 size: 14 residues. Germline loops: CDR1 SGHKS, CDR2 YYEKEE (reference sequence).

Concerning this clone: The sample carries other DNA sequences with the same CDR3. The chain has TRBV7-9 and TRBJ2-3; 8 bases are a match to TRBD1. The ends lost 3 bases at V and 3 bases at J; junction bases unmatched: 2. This CDR3 spans 14 amino acids. Germline V lookup: CDR1 SEHNR, CDR2 FQNEAQ (reference sequence). This CDR3 reads CASSLDRETDTQYF. CDR3 bases: TGTGCCAGCAGCTTGGACAGGGAAACAGATACGCAGTATTTT.

The V and J genes are TRBV7-9 and TRBJ2-5; D may be TRBD2 (7 bases). Germline V gene lookup returns CDR1 SEHNR and CDR2 FQNEAQ (reference sequence). V lost 4 bases and J lost 0, with 12 bases in between. The CDR3 is 15 amino acids. The CDR3 nucleotides are TGTGCCAGCAGCTCGCGGGGGCCCCACCAAGAGACCCAGTACTTC. Translating gives CASSSRGPHQETQYF.

The V call is TRBV7-3, the J call TRBJ2-2; 14 bases match TRBD2. Germline V gene lookup returns CDR1 SGHTA and CDR2 FQGTGA. The CDR3 totals 21 residues. The J segment lost 6 bases and the V segment lost 5 bases, leaving 20 bases of the junction unmatched. CDR3 nucleotide sequence: TGTGCCAGCAGCCCGAGACTAGCGGGGGGGTCTATGAACAAGAGGTCCGGGGAGCTGTTTTTT. Residues: CASSPRLAGGSMNKRSGELFF.